The rows below give T cell receptor beta chains drawn from one sample of a study of vaccination and CD4 T cells after COVID-19. TCRdb independently ran MiXCR on the PCR reads; one entry per CDR3 protein. This table holds about 16,000 distinct CDR3 sequences, less than 45% found once. What these receptors recognize is not known. The specimen comprised CD4+ T cells from blood, cultured in vitro, sampled before SARS-CoV-2 vaccination. The receptors come from a human donor who received a COVID-19 vaccine. Both conserved end residues are part of each CDR3. Fields, in order: D gene, J gene, V gene, clone size, CDR3 protein, CDR3 DNA. The D gene is left open where the match is weak. A row's size may be missing; if present it is once, few, many or a size class.

>NA|TRBJ1-6|TRBV6-5|NA
CANSSGPYNSPLHF
TGTGCCAACAGTTCCGGGCCCTATAATTCACCCCTCCACTTT
>NA|TRBJ1-6|TRBV5-6|NA
CASSLVDLYNSPLHF
TGTGCCAGCAGCCTGGTGGACTTATATAATTCACCCCTCCACTTT
>TRBD1|TRBJ1-4|TRBV20-1|few
CSATVQGTGEKLFF
TGCAGTGCTACCGTACAGGGGACGGGTGAAAAACTGTTTTTT
>NA|TRBJ1-1|TRBV18|NA
CASSRDQGMNTEAFF
TGTGCCAGCTCACGTGATCAAGGAATGAACACTGAAGCTTTCTTT
>TRBD2|TRBJ2-1|TRBV19|NA
CASRPSGDYEQFF
TGTGCCAGTAGGCCTAGCGGGGACTATGAGCAGTTCTTC
>NA|TRBJ2-1|TRBV27|NA
CASSPRDTSYNEQFF
TGTGCCAGCAGTCCCCGGGACACCTCCTACAATGAGCAGTTCTTC
>TRBD1|TRBJ1-5|TRBV12-3/TRBV12-4|NA
CASRPPGQNQPQHF
TGTGCCAGCAGGCCTCCGGGACAGAATCAGCCCCAGCATTTT
>NA|TRBJ2-5|TRBV2|few
CASARNQETQYF
TGTGCCAGCGCGAGAAACCAAGAGACCCAGTACTTC
>NA|TRBJ2-3|TRBV20-1|few
CSASIGADTDTQYF
TGCAGTGCTTCAATCGGGGCCGACACAGATACGCAGTATTTT
>NA|TRBJ1-6|TRBV10-3|NA
CASKAEIRLALHF
TGTGCCTCAAAAGCCGAGATCCGCCTGGCCCTCCACTTT
>NA|TRBJ1-2|TRBV2|NA
CASSEPRLGPHYTF
TGTGCCAGCAGTGAACCTAGGTTGGGGCCACACTACACCTTC
>NA|TRBJ1-5|TRBV5-6|few
CASSHWTRNQPQHF
TGTGCCAGCAGCCACTGGACCCGGAATCAGCCCCAGCATTTT
>TRBD1|TRBJ1-1|TRBV24-1|NA
CATRGTGGTNTEAFF
TGTGCCACCAGGGGGACAGGGGGCACGAACACTGAAGCTTTCTTT
>NA|TRBJ1-2|TRBV10-2|NA
CASSESKDYGYTF
TGCGCCAGCAGTGAGTCAAAAGACTATGGCTACACCTTC
>TRBD1|TRBJ2-1|TRBV19|NA
CASSTGTGYNEQFF
TGTGCCAGTAGTACCGGGACAGGGTACAATGAGCAGTTCTTC
>NA|TRBJ1-6|TRBV7-9|few
CASSLDQGYSPLHF
TGTGCCAGCAGCTTAGATCAGGGATATTCACCCCTCCACTTT
>NA|TRBJ1-3|TRBV6-1|NA
CATREGTGNTIYF
TGTGCCACCCGGGAGGGTACGGGAAACACCATATATTTT
>TRBD2|TRBJ2-3|TRBV4-1|NA
CASSQARLGGGATDTQYF
TGCGCCAGCAGCCAAGCAAGGTTAGGCGGGGGGGCCACAGATACGCAGTATTTT
>TRBD1|TRBJ1-2|TRBV6-1|NA
CASSPPQGTGYGYTF
TGTGCCAGCAGTCCGCCCCAGGGGACAGGATATGGCTACACCTTC
>TRBD1|TRBJ1-2|TRBV19|NA
CASSSRQGARHYGYTF
TGTGCCAGTAGTTCCCGACAGGGGGCGCGTCACTATGGCTACACCTTC
>TRBD1|TRBJ1-2|TRBV27|few
CASTKGAGGLGFYTF
TGTGCCAGCACTAAGGGCGCAGGGGGCCTCGGTTTCTACACCTTC
>TRBD2|TRBJ2-3|TRBV2|NA
CASSLRGGPGTDTQYF
TGTGCCAGCAGTCTTCGCGGGGGGCCGGGCACAGATACGCAGTATTTT